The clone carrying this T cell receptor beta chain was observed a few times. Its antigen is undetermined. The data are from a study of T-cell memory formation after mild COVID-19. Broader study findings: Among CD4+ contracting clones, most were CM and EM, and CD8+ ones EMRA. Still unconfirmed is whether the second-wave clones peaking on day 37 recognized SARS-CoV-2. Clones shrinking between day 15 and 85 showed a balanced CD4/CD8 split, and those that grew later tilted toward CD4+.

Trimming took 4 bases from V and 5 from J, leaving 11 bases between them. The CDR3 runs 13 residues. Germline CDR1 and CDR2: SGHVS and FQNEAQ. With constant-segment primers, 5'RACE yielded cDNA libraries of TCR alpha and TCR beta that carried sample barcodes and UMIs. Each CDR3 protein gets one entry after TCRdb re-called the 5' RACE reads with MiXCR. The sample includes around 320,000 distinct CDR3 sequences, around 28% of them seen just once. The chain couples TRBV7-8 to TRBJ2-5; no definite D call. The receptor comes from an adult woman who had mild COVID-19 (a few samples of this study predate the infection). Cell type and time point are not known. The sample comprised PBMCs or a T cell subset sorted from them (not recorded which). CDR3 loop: CASSSANGETQYF. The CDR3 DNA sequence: TGTGCCAGCAGCTCAGCAAATGGGGAGACCCAGTACTTC.